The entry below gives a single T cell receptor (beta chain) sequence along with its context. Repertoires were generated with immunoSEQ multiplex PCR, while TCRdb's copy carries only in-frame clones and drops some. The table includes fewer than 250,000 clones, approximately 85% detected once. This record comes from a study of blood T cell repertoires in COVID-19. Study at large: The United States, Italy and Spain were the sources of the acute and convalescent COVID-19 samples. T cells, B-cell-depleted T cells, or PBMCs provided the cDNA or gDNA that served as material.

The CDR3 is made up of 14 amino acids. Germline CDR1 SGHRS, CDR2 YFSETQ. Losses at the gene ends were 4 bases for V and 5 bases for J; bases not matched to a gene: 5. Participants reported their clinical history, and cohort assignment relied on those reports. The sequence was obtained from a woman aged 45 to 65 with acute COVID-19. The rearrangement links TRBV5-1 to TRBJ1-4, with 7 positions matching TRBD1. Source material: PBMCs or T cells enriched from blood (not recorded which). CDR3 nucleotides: TGCGCCAGCAGCACGGGACAGTGGAATGAAAAACTGTTTTTT. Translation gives CASSTGQWNEKLFF.